One sample yielded the 15 T cell receptor beta chains listed below, sequenced in a study of follicular helper T cells after annual influenza vaccination. The time point: 2014-2015 season, 7 days after vaccination. TCRdb's copy holds only in-frame clones and misses some; the assay was immunoSEQ multiplex PCR. The top ten clones hold 1.8% of a sample with 6,500 to 8,500 clones, 75% to 90% of them seen once. The source was CXCR5+ CD38- circulating T follicular helper cells from blood, collected 7 days after influenza vaccination. Subset described: circulating Tfh, non-naive CD4+CXCR5+PD-1+ (ICOS+CD38+ or ICOS-CD38-). The receptors shown here come from an adult who received the influenza vaccine.

This chain uses TRBV6-1 with TRBJ2-2; perhaps TRBD1 as D (5 bases). This CDR3 region has 15 residues. Looked up from germline, CDR1 is MNHNS and CDR2 is SASEGT. Trimming took off 1 base at V and 6 bases at J, with 12 bases between the two ends. CDR3 residues: CASSEVIRVAGELFF. The CDR3 coding sequence is TGTGCCAGCAGTGAAGTCATCAGGGTGGCCGGGGAGCTGTTTTTT.

This clone was detected only a few times. The CDR3 protein is CASSSTGQGYSPLHF. DNA for the CDR3: TGTGCCAGCAGCTCTACCGGACAGGGGTATTCACCCCTCCACTTT. The chain has TRBV5-5 and TRBJ1-6; TRBD1 matches at 9 bases. J gave up 8 bases and V 3 bases, and 6 bases lay outside the gene matches. CDR3 length equals 15 residues. From germline, CDR1 is SGHKS and CDR2 YYEKEE (reference sequence).

This clone was seen a single time. The chain carries TRBV2 and TRBJ2-3, with 10 bases that match TRBD2. Germline V gene sequence: CDR1 SNHLY, CDR2 FYNNEI. This CDR3 spans 15 amino acids. The trim removed 3 bases at V and 6 bases at J, leaving 6 bases unmatched. Here the CDR3 reads CASSDERGGRDTQYF. The CDR3 coding sequence is TGTGCCAGCAGTGATGAGCGGGGGGGCCGGGATACGCAGTATTTT.

This rearrangement joins TRBV28 to TRBJ2-5, with 7 nucleotides matching TRBD1. This CDR3 region has 15 residues. Germline CDR1 and CDR2: MDHEN and SYDVKM. With 9 bases clipped from V and 5 bases from J, the junction kept 15 bases outside the gene matches. In DNA, the CDR3 is TGTGCCAGTCGAACCGGGACAGTGGGTTTGGAGACCCAGTACTTC. Translating it yields CASRTGTVGLETQYF.

The chain combines TRBV6-5 with TRBJ2-7; 7 nucleotides line up with TRBD1. The CDR3 has 13 amino acids. Germline V gene sequence: CDR1 MNHEY, CDR2 SVGAGI. The ends lost 5 bases at V and 3 bases at J; junction bases unmatched: 4. CDR3 region: CASSQRQGYEQYF. DNA for the CDR3: TGTGCCAGCAGTCAAAGACAGGGCTACGAGCAGTACTTC.

This sequence joins TRBV4-2 and TRBJ1-6; no clear D gene. The germline CDR1 and CDR2 sequences are LGHNA and YNFKEQ. The CDR3 has 16 amino acids. The ends were cut back, 1 base at V and 0 bases at J, with 7 bases in the middle. The CDR3 DNA is TGTGCCAGCAGCCAAGCCCGGAGCTCCTATAATTCACCCCTCCACTTT. Translating gives CASSQARSSYNSPLHF.

The V and J genes are TRBV14 and TRBJ2-2; 15 nucleotides line up with TRBD2. The CDR3 has 19 amino acids. Germline V lookup: CDR1 SGHDN, CDR2 FVKESK. V lost 3 bases to trimming and J lost 1 base; unmatched junction nucleotides: 6. CDR3 sequence (DNA): TGTGCCAGCAGCCACCTGACGGGACTAGCGGGAGGGAACACCGGGGAGCTGTTTTTT. Amino acid sequence: CASSHLTGLAGGNTGELFF.

By sample share, this clone is medium-sized. The rearrangement uses TRBV7-9 and TRBJ1-6; 7 positions match TRBD1. CDR1 is SEHNR and CDR2 is FQNEAQ in the germline V gene (reference sequence). The ends lost 4 bases at V and 7 bases at J; junction bases unmatched: 4. The CDR3 loop spans 14 amino acids. This CDR3 is CASSSGQANSPLHF. The CDR3 DNA reads TGTGCCAGCAGCTCTGGACAGGCGAATTCACCCCTCCACTTT.

The chain is built from TRBV5-4 and TRBJ2-3; D could derive from TRBD1 or TRBD2 (5 bases each). V was cut by 6 bases and J by 3 bases, with 17 bases left in between. This CDR3 has 15 residues. The germline CDR1 and CDR2 sequences are SGHNT and YYREEE (reference sequence). CDR3 DNA: TGTGCCAGCACCTATGGGGGTAAGGTGACAGATACGCAGTATTTT. It translates to CASTYGGKVTDTQYF.

This chain uses TRBV9 with TRBJ1-1; 8 nucleotides align to TRBD1. V gave up 2 bases and J gave up 4 bases; unmatched junction bases: 7. In germline, CDR1 is SGDLS, CDR2 YYNGEE. There are 15 residues in the CDR3. CDR3 protein: CASSVRAGGRTEAFF. The CDR3 bases are TGTGCCAGCAGCGTCCGGGCAGGGGGCCGCACTGAAGCTTTCTTT.

This clone came up a few times. CDR3 protein: CASSLTGQGSRNQPQHF. The CDR3 DNA reads as TGTGCCAGCAGCTTAACTGGACAGGGGAGTAGGAATCAGCCCCAGCATTTT. The chain joins TRBV7-6 to TRBJ1-5; 9 nucleotides align to TRBD1. The CDR3 is 17 amino acids. V shed 2 bases, J shed 4 bases, and the junction held 9 bases outside the gene matches. CDR1 SGHVS and CDR2 FNYEAQ come from the germline V gene.

The chain couples TRBV21-1 to TRBJ1-4. TRBV21-1 is given as a pseudogene. The CDR3 covers 16 residues. The CDR3 here is CASTLGGGWVCEKLFF. In DNA, the CDR3 is TGTGCCAGCACTCTAGGGGGGGGCTGGGTTTGTGAAAAACTGTTTTTT.

This chain connects TRBV18 to TRBJ1-2; TRBD1 matches at 7 bases. The CDR3 contains 14 residues. The V and J ends lost 3 bases and 7 bases, in that order; junction bases with no gene match: 8. The germline gives CDR1 KGHSH, CDR2 LQKENI. Written as DNA, the CDR3 is TGTGCCAGCTCACCTACCGGGACAGCGAGTGGCTACACCTTC. Amino acids: CASSPTGTASGYTF.

The rearrangement links TRBV7-2 to TRBJ2-5; D gene uncertain. Between the trimmed V and J ends, which lost 7 bases and 0 bases, there was a span of 9 bases. Per the germline V gene, CDR1 is SGHTA and CDR2 is FQGNSA. CDR3 length: 13 amino acids. The CDR3 protein is CASTYFYQETQYF. Here the CDR3 DNA reads TGTGCCAGCACCTACTTCTACCAAGAGACCCAGTACTTC.

This rearrangement joins TRBV27 to TRBJ1-6; D is possibly TRBD1 (6 bases). The CDR3 covers 12 residues. V lost 10 bases and J lost 7, with 11 bases in between. Germline CDR1 MNHEY, CDR2 SMNVEV (reference sequence). The CDR3 is CATEQGNSPLHF. The CDR3, as DNA: TGTGCCACCGAACAGGGAAATTCACCCCTCCACTTT.